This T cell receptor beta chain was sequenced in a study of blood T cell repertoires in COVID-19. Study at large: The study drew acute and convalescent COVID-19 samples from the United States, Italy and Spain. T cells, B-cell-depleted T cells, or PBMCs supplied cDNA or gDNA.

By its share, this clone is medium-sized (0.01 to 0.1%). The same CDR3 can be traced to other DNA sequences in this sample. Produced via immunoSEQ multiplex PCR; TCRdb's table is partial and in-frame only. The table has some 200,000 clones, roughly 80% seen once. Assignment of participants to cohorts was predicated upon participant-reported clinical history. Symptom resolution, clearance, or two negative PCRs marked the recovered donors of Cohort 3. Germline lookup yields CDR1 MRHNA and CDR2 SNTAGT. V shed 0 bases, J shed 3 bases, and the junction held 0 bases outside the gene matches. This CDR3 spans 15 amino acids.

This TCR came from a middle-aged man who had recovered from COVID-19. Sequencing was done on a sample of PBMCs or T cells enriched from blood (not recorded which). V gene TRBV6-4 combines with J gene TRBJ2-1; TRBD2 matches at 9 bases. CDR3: CASSDSSGSYNEQFF. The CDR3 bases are TGTGCCAGCAGTGACTCTAGCGGGAGCTACAATGAGCAGTTCTTC.